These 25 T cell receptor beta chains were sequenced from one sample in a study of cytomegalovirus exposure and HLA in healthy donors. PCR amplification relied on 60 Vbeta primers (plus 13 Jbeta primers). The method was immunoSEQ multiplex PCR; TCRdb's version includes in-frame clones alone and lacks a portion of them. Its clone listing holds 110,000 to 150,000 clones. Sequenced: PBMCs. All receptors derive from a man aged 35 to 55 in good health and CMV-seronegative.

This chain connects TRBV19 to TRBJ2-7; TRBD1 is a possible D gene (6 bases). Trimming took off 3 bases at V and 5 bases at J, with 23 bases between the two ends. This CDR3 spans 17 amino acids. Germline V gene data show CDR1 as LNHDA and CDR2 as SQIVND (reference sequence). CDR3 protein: CASSIRPAQDSRDEQYF. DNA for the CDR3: TGTGCCAGTAGTATCCGACCCGCCCAGGACAGCAGGGACGAGCAGTACTTC. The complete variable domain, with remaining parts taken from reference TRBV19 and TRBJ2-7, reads DGGITQSPKYLFRKEGQNVTLSCEQNLNHDAMYWYRQDPGQGLRLIYYSQIVNDFQKGDIAEGYSVSREKKESFPLTVTSAQKNPTAFYLCASSIRPAQDSRDEQYFGPGTRLTVT.

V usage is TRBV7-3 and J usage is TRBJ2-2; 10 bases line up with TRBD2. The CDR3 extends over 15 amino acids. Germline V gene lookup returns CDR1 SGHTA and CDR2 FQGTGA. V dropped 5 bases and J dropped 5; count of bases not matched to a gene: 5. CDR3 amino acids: CASSTRTSGTGELFF. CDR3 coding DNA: TGTGCCAGCAGCACAAGGACTAGCGGTACCGGGGAGCTGTTTTTT.

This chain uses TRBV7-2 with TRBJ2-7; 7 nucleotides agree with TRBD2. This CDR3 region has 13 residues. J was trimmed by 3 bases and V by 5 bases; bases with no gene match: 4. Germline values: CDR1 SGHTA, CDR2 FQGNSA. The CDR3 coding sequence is TGTGCCAGCAGCCGGGGACTAAACTACGAGCAGTACTTC. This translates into CASSRGLNYEQYF.

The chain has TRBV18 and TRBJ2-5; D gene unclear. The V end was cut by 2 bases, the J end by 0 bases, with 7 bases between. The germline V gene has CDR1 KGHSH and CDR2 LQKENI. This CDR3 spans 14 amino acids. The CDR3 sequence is CASSPSSYQETQYF. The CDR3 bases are TGTGCCAGCTCACCAAGCTCCTACCAAGAGACCCAGTACTTC.

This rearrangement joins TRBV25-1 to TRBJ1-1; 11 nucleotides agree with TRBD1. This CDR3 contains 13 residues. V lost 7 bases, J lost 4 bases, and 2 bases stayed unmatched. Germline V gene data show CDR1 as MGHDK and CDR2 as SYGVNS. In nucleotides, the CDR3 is TGTGCCAGCATCGGGACAGGGGGCACTGAAGCTTTCTTT. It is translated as CASIGTGGTEAFF. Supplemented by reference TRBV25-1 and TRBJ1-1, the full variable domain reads EADIYQTPRYLVIGTGKKITLECSQTMGHDKMYWYQQDPGMELHLIHYSYGVNSTEKGDLSSESTVSRIRTEHFPLTLESARPSHTSQYLCASIGTGGTEAFFGQGTRLTVV.

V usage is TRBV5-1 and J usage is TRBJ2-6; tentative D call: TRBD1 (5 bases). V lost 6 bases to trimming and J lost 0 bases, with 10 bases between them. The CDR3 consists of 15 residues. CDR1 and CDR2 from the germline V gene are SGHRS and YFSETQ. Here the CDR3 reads CASTPDSSGANVLTF. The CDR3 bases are TGCGCCAGCACACCCGACAGCTCTGGGGCCAACGTCCTGACTTTC. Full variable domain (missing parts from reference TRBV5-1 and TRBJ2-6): KAGVTQTPRYLIKTRGQQVTLSCSPISGHRSVSWYQQTPGQGLQFLFEYFSETQRNKGNFPGRFSGRQFSNSRSEMNVSTLELGDSALYLCASTPDSSGANVLTFGAGSRLTVL.

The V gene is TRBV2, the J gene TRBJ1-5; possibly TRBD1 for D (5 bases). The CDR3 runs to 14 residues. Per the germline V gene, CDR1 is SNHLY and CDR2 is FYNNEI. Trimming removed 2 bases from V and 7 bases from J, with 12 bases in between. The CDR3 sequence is CASSEFRVRQPQHF. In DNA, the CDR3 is TGTGCCAGCAGTGAATTCAGGGTGAGGCAGCCCCAGCATTTT.

This chain's CDR3 is CTSSQDVGGQVESSYEQYF. The DNA for the CDR3 is TGCACCAGCAGCCAAGATGTGGGTGGACAGGTCGAGAGCTCCTACGAGCAGTACTTC. The chain uses TRBV1 and TRBJ2-7; the D segment call TRBD1 is taken from the table without a DNA check. TRBV1 is given as a pseudogene. This CDR3 is 19 amino acids long.

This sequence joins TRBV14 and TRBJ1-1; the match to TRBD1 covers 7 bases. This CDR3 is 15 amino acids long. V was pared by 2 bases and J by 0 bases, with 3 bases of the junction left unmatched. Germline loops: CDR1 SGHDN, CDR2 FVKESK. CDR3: CASSQWTGVNTEAFF. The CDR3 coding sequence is TGTGCCAGCAGCCAATGGACAGGAGTGAACACTGAAGCTTTCTTT.

CDR3 bases: TGTGCCAGCAGCTTAGGCCTAGCGGGCGCCCAAGAGACCCAGTACTTC. Translated: CASSLGLAGAQETQYF. The chain joins TRBV7-9 to TRBJ2-5; 8 bases agree with TRBD2. The germline CDR1 and CDR2 sequences are SEHNR and FQNEAQ (reference sequence). V lost 1 base and J lost 1; bases outside the gene matches: 5. The CDR3 covers 16 residues.

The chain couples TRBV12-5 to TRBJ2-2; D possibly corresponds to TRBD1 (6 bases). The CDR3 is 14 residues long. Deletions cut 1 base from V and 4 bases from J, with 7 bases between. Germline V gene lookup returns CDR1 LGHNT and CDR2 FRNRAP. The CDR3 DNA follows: TGTGCTAGTGGTTTGGACAGGGTCACCGGGGAGCTGTTTTTT. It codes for CASGLDRVTGELFF.

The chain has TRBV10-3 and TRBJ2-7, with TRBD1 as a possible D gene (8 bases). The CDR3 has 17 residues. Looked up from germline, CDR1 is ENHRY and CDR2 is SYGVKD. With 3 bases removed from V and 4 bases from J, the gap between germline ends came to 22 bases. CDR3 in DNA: TGTGCCATCAGTGATGGGGGGGACAGGACCCCCTCTTACGAGCAGTACTTC. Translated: CAISDGGDRTPSYEQYF.

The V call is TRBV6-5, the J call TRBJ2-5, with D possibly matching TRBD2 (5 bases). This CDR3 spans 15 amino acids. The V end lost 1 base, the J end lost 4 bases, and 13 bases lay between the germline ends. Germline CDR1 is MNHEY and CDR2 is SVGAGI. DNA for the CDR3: TGTGCCAGCAGTTACTTTTCCGGGGTGGGAGAGACCCAGTACTTC. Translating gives CASSYFSGVGETQYF.

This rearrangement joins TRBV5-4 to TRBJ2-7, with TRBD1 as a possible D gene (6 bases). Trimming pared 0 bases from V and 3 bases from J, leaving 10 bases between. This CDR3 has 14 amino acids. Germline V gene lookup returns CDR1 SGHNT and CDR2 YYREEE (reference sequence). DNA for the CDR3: TGTGCCAGCAGCTTGGCGACAGGAATCTACGAGCAGTACTTC. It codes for CASSLATGIYEQYF.

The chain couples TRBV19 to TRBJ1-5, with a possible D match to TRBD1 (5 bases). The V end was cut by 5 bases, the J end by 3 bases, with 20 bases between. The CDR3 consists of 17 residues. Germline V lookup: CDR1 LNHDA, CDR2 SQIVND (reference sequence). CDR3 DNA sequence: TGTGCCAGTAGTCCCGGGCCAGGGCTGGTCTCCAATCAGCCCCAGCATTTT. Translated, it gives CASSPGPGLVSNQPQHF. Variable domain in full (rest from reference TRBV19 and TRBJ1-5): DGGITQSPKYLFRKEGQNVTLSCEQNLNHDAMYWYRQDPGQGLRLIYYSQIVNDFQKGDIAEGYSVSREKKESFPLTVTSAQKNPTAFYLCASSPGPGLVSNQPQHFGDGTRLSIL.

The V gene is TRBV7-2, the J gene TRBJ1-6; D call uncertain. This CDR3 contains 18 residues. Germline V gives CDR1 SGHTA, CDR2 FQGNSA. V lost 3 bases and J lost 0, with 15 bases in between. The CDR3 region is CASSLTHSESSYNSPLHF. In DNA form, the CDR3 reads TGTGCCAGCAGCTTGACTCATTCCGAAAGCTCCTATAATTCACCCCTCCACTTT.

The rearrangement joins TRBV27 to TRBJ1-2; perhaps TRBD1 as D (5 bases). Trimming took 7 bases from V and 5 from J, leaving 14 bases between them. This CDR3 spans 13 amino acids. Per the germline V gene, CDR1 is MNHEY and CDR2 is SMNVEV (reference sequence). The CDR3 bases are TGTGCCAGCACTGAAGACAGACGTTATGGCTACACCTTC. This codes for CASTEDRRYGYTF.

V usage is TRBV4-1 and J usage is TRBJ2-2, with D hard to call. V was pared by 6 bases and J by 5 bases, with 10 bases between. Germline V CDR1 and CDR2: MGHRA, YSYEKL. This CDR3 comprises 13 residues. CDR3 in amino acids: CASRRIGTGELFF. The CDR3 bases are TGCGCCAGCAGAAGAATCGGGACCGGGGAGCTGTTTTTT.

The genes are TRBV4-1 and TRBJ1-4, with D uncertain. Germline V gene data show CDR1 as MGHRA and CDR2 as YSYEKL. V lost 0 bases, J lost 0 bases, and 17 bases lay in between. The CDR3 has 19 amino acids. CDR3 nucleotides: TGCGCCAGCAGCCAAGAAGCCGTAGCGTTAGCGGCAACTAATGAAAAACTGTTTTTT. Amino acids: CASSQEAVALAATNEKLFF.

CDR3 residues: CASSDPSGNTEAFF. The CDR3 DNA sequence: TGCGCCAGCAGTGATCCCTCAGGGAACACTGAAGCTTTCTTT. This chain uses TRBV10-2 with TRBJ1-1, with no clear D. Germline CDR1 reads WSHSY; CDR2 reads SAAADI. Trimming removed 3 bases at V and 1 base at J, with 9 bases between. CDR3 size: 14 residues.

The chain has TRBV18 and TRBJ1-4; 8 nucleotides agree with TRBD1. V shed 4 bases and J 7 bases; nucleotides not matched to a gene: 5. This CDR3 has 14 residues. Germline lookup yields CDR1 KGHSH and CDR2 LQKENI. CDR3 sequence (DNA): TGTGCCAGCTCACGAGGACAGGGTTTTGAAAAACTGTTTTTT. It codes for CASSRGQGFEKLFF.

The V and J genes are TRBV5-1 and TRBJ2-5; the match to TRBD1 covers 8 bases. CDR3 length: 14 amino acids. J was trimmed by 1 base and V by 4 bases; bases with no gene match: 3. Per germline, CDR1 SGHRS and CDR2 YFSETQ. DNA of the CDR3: TGCGCCAGCAGCCAAGGACAGGGCCAAGAGACCCAGTACTTC. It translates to CASSQGQGQETQYF.

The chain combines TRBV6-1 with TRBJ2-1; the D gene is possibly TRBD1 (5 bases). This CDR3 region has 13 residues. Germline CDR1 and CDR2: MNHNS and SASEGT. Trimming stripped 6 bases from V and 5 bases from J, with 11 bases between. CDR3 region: CASSPTANNEQFF. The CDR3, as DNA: TGTGCCAGCAGCCCGACAGCGAACAATGAGCAGTTCTTC.

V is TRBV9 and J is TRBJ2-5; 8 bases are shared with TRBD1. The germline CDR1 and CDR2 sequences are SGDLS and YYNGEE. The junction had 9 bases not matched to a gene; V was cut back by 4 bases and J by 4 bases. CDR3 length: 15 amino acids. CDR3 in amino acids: CASSPGQGEVETQYF. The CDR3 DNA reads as TGTGCCAGCAGCCCCGGACAGGGAGAGGTAGAGACCCAGTACTTC.

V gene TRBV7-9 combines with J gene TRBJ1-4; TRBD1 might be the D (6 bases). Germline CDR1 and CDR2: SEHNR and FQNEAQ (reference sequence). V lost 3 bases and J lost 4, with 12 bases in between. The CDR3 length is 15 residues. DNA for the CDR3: TGTGCCAGCAGCTTTACAGGGTATGATAATGAAAAACTGTTTTTT. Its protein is CASSFTGYDNEKLFF.